The clone carrying this TCR beta chain was counted once. The antigen remains unidentified. The source of the sample is a study of T cell responses to AZD1222 COVID-19 vaccine. Background on the study: Both about-4-week and about-12-week second-dose recipients were combined.

Clones were sequenced by immunoSEQ multiplex PCR, and TCRdb holds only the in-frame ones, with some missing. The sample gives more than 140,000 clones, approximately 90% of which show up once; around 5% is in the top ten. General study results and limits: Donors skewed white British and female; clonal diversity was possibly underestimated. Repertoire sampling happened only post peak T cell response.

Germline V gene data show CDR1 as LGHNA and CDR2 as YSLEER. There are 15 residues in the CDR3. The germline V and J ends were trimmed by 1 base and 4 bases, with 10 bases remaining between them. This chain links TRBV4-3 with TRBJ2-2, with D perhaps matching TRBD2 (6 bases). The source of this sequence is an adult in good health. Source: peripheral blood, taken on day 0 of AZD1222 vaccination. The CDR3 here is CASSQGREGTGELFF. In nucleotides, the CDR3 is TGCGCCAGCAGCCAAGGGCGGGAAGGCACCGGGGAGCTGTTTTTT.